This paragraph covers one T cell receptor (beta chain) sequence. The antigen is unknown. Sequencing was designed to attain a depth spanning 1 in 200,000 to 1 in 1 million T cells. The repertoire was sequenced with immunoSEQ multiplex PCR; TCRdb's copy has only in-frame clones and lacks some. The profile covers over 140,000 clones, with more than 75% appearing a single time and approximately 7.6% taken by the ten largest. This sample was included in a study of cytotoxic CD8 clonotypes in ibrutinib-treated CLL. Germline V gene lookup returns CDR1 LNHNV and CDR2 YYDKDF (reference sequence). Deletions cut 0 bases from V and 2 bases from J, with 3 bases between. The CDR3 has 13 residues. General study points: Sampling times differed between sustained-remission and progressing patients. Clonality was higher at baseline than in age-matched healthy donors and tracked circulating CD8+ T-cell counts. Clonality grew at ibrutinib response; at progression, it decreased back toward baseline.

This TCR was sampled from a human donor with chronic lymphocytic leukemia. The chain uses TRBV15 and TRBJ2-3, with D unclear. This specimen consisted of PBMCs, obtained after 36 months of ibrutinib treatment. The CDR3 spells CATSRDYTDTQYF. The DNA for the CDR3 is TGTGCCACCAGCAGAGACTACACAGATACGCAGTATTTT.